The 19 T cell receptor beta chains below were found in one sample sequenced in a study of shared clonotypes between healthy human individuals. Using immunoSEQ multiplex PCR, the repertoire was profiled, and TCRdb retains in-frame clones only, with some absent. The sample includes hundreds of thousands of clones, about 74% of them seen just once. The sequencing input was memory CD4+ T cells sorted from blood. Subset of the sample: CD45RA-negative fraction. The receptors shown here come from a man in his thirties or forties in good health.

V gene TRBV28 combines with J gene TRBJ2-7, with 13 nucleotides matching TRBD2. Germline V lookup: CDR1 MDHEN, CDR2 SYDVKM. Unmatched junction bases numbered 10, after V lost 8 bases and J lost 0 bases. The length of the CDR3 is 17 residues. Written as DNA, the CDR3 is TGTGCCAGCCGGATCGTGGGACTAGCGGGGCTCTCCTACGAGCAGTACTTC. It encodes CASRIVGLAGLSYEQYF.

This clone was seen ten or more times. The V and J genes are TRBV28 and TRBJ1-5; tentatively, D is TRBD1 (6 bases). The V end was cut by 2 bases, the J end by 4 bases, with 15 bases between. Germline values: CDR1 MDHEN, CDR2 SYDVKM. This CDR3 is built from 16 residues. As DNA, the CDR3 is TGTGCCAGCAGTTTAGGCCTGGAGGGGGAAAATCAGCCCCAGCATTTT. Translation: CASSLGLEGENQPQHF.

This clone was counted between two and nine times. The chain links TRBV11-2 to TRBJ2-1; 11 nucleotides agree with TRBD2. Germline lookup yields CDR1 SGHAT and CDR2 FQNNGV. The V and J ends lost 1 base and 4 bases, in that order; junction bases with no gene match: 6. This CDR3 is built from 17 residues. The CDR3 region is CASSLGSLAGGYNEQFF. The DNA for the CDR3 is TGTGCCAGCAGCTTAGGGTCCCTAGCGGGAGGTTACAATGAGCAGTTCTTC.

This clone was picked up one time. This same CDR3 is encoded by further DNA sequences in the sample. This chain links TRBV7-9 with TRBJ2-7; 12 bases match TRBD1. V lost 0 bases to trimming and J lost 4 bases; unmatched junction nucleotides: 1. The CDR3 contains 15 residues. The germline gives CDR1 SEHNR, CDR2 FQNEAQ (reference sequence). The chain's CDR3 is CASSLAGQGAYEQYF. Here the CDR3 DNA reads TGTGCCAGCAGCTTAGCGGGACAGGGGGCATACGAGCAGTACTTC.

V is TRBV28 and J is TRBJ2-7; D remains unclear. The CDR3 loop spans 14 amino acids. The germline gives CDR1 MDHEN, CDR2 SYDVKM. Deletions cut 6 bases from V and 2 bases from J, with 14 bases between. In DNA form, the CDR3 reads TGTGCCAGCAGCTTGGCTAGACCTACCTACGAGCAGTACTTC. Amino acids: CASSLARPTYEQYF.

This chain connects TRBV7-3 to TRBJ2-1; the D is unclear. This CDR3 contains 13 residues. Trimming took 5 bases from V and 2 from J, leaving 7 bases between them. Per germline, CDR1 SGHTA and CDR2 FQGTGA. The chain's CDR3 is CASSRRAYNEQFF. CDR3 nucleotide sequence: TGTGCCAGCAGCAGAAGAGCCTACAATGAGCAGTTCTTC.

V gene TRBV18 combines with J gene TRBJ1-3; possibly TRBD1 for D (6 bases). The CDR3 has 15 amino acids. Trimming took 3 bases from V and 0 from J, leaving 9 bases between them. From germline, CDR1 is KGHSH and CDR2 LQKENI. CDR3 region: CASSPTGSSGNTIYF. The CDR3 DNA is TGTGCCAGCTCACCTACAGGGAGCTCTGGAAACACCATATATTTT.

The chain uses TRBV6-6 and TRBJ2-1; 12 nucleotides line up with TRBD2. With V trimmed by 3 bases and J by 5 bases, 5 bases remained unmatched. The germline V gene has CDR1 MNHNY and CDR2 SVGAGI (reference sequence). The CDR3 consists of 16 residues. The CDR3 coding sequence is TGTGCCAGCAGTTATCAGGCTAGCGGGAGGGACAATGAGCAGTTCTTC. Translated, it gives CASSYQASGRDNEQFF.

The J gene is TRBJ2-3, the V gene TRBV7-9; D may be TRBD1 (5 bases). This CDR3 region has 14 residues. V lost 1 base, J lost 2 bases, and 7 bases lay in between. Per germline, CDR1 SEHNR and CDR2 FQNEAQ (reference sequence). CDR3 loop: CASSLVDNTDTQYF. The CDR3 DNA is TGTGCCAGCAGCTTAGTGGACAACACAGATACGCAGTATTTT.

The rearrangement links TRBV10-2 to TRBJ2-3; D assignment may be TRBD1 or TRBD2 (6 bases each). Per the germline V gene, CDR1 is WSHSY and CDR2 is SAAADI. The CDR3 has 14 residues. The V and J ends lost 10 bases and 1 base respectively, with 15 bases between them. This CDR3 is CATGGFQRTDTQYF. In nucleotides, the CDR3 is TGCGCCACCGGGGGCTTCCAACGCACAGATACGCAGTATTTT.

The chain recombines TRBV2 with TRBJ2-7; no clear D. The CDR3 loop spans 13 amino acids. The ends were cut back, 4 bases at V and 3 bases at J, with 10 bases in the middle. Germline V lookup: CDR1 SNHLY, CDR2 FYNNEI. CDR3 sequence reads: CASSGRNLYEQYF. The CDR3 DNA is TGTGCCAGCAGTGGTCGGAACCTCTACGAGCAGTACTTC. The full variable domain, rest sourced from reference TRBV2 and TRBJ2-7, is EPEVTQTPSHQVTQMGQEVILRCVPISNHLYFYWYRQILGQKVEFLVSFYNNEISEKSEIFDDQFSVERPDGSNFTLKIRSTKLEDSAMYFCASSGRNLYEQYFGPGTRLTVT.

The gene calls are TRBV5-8 and TRBJ1-2, with D unclear. The ends were cut back, 2 bases at V and 0 bases at J, with 17 bases in the middle. Germline loops: CDR1 SGHTS, CDR2 YDEGEE. The CDR3 has 17 amino acids. DNA of the CDR3: TGTGCCAGCAGCTTTTTTATTCCTAGAGAGTCTAACTATGGCTACACCTTC. This translates into CASSFFIPRESNYGYTF. Variable domain in full (rest from reference TRBV5-8 and TRBJ1-2): EAGVTQSPTHLIKTRGQQATLRCSPISGHTSVYWYQQALGLGLQFLLWYDEGEERNRGNFPPRFSGRQFPNYSSELNVNALELEDSALYLCASSFFIPRESNYGYTFGSGTRLTVV.

Turning to this clone: The identical CDR3 is also encoded by other nucleotide sequences in the sample. The chain uses TRBV5-1 and TRBJ1-4; D is uncertain. This CDR3 is built from 15 residues. V gave up 3 bases and J gave up 2 bases, with 11 bases separating them. CDR1 and CDR2 (germline): SGHRS, YFSETQ. The CDR3: CASSSTSGTNEKLFF. For the CDR3, the DNA is TGCGCCAGCAGCTCCACATCCGGGACTAATGAAAAACTGTTTTTT.

A word on this clone: The same CDR3 also results from other DNA sequences found in this sample. The V gene is TRBV27, the J gene TRBJ2-7, with 8 bases fitting TRBD2. The CDR3 loop spans 15 amino acids. V was clipped by 2 bases and J by 2 bases; unmatched bases: 5. From germline, CDR1 is MNHEY and CDR2 SMNVEV (reference sequence). The CDR3 reads CASSLKGLGTYEQYF. CDR3 bases: TGTGCCAGCAGTTTAAAGGGACTAGGGACCTACGAGCAGTACTTC.

In its sample, this clone was seen a few times. The V and J genes are TRBV7-9 and TRBJ2-1; TRBD2 agrees at 8 bases. Germline V gives CDR1 SEHNR, CDR2 FQNEAQ (reference sequence). The CDR3 has 14 residues. V shed 5 bases and J 9 bases; nucleotides not matched to a gene: 9. The CDR3 DNA reads as TGTGCCAGCAGCCGCTCCGGGACTAGTGGTGAGCAGTTCTTC. It codes for CASSRSGTSGEQFF.

This clone was picked up a small number of times. The J gene is TRBJ2-3, the V gene TRBV7-2; a weak D match, TRBD2 (6 bases). This CDR3 is 14 amino acids long. In germline, CDR1 is SGHTA, CDR2 FQGNSA. Deletions cut 4 bases from V and 4 bases from J, with 12 bases between. CDR3: CASSWQAGPDTQYF. The CDR3 DNA reads TGTGCCAGCAGCTGGCAAGCGGGTCCAGATACGCAGTATTTT.

The chain uses TRBV7-2 and TRBJ2-7; D is undetermined. There are 12 residues in the CDR3. The V gene's germline CDR1 is SGHTA and CDR2 FQGNSA. V lost 5 bases, J lost 0 bases, and 5 bases lay in between. CDR3 residues: CASSENSYEQYF. Here the CDR3 DNA reads TGTGCCAGCAGCGAAAACTCCTACGAGCAGTACTTC. The variable domain in full, completed from reference TRBV7-2 and TRBJ2-7, reads GAGVSQSPSNKVTEKGKDVELRCDPISGHTALYWYRQSLGQGLEFLIYFQGNSAPDKSGLPSDRFSAERTGGSVSTLTIQRTQQEDSAVYLCASSENSYEQYFGPGTRLTVT.

The genes are TRBV2 and TRBJ2-1; 7 bases fit TRBD1. Germline CDR1 SNHLY, CDR2 FYNNEI. The length of the CDR3 is 15 residues. The J segment lost 0 bases and the V segment lost 6 bases, leaving 5 bases of the junction unmatched. CDR3 in DNA: TGTGCCAGCAGCCGAGGGGGCAGCTCCTACAATGAGCAGTTCTTC. Protein product: CASSRGGSSYNEQFF.

V and J are TRBV15 and TRBJ2-1; the D gene is possibly TRBD2 (5 bases). The CDR3 is made up of 15 amino acids. The V gene lost 0 bases and the J gene lost 8 bases, with 14 bases spanning the gap. CDR1 is LNHNV, CDR2 YYDKDF, per germline (reference sequence). The chain's CDR3 is CATSRDRPASYEQFF. In DNA, the CDR3 is TGTGCCACCAGCAGAGATCGGCCAGCTAGCTATGAGCAGTTCTTC.